These T cell receptor beta chains were read from a single sample in a study of cytotoxic CD8 clonotypes in ibrutinib-treated CLL. Method: immunoSEQ multiplex PCR; TCRdb's copy keeps in-frame clones and lacks some. Among almost 250,000 clones, 70% were seen once, and the ten largest hold roughly 15%. The material sequenced was PBMCs, taken after 24 months of ibrutinib treatment. These TCRs come from a human donor with chronic lymphocytic leukemia. CDR3s include the opening cysteine and the closing phenylalanine or tryptophan. Fields, in order: V gene, J gene, D gene, CDR3 protein. The D gene is left open where the match is weak.

V: TRBV7-9; J: TRBJ2-3; D: NA; CDR3: CASSQTVQTQYF
V: TRBV6-5; J: TRBJ2-1; D: TRBD2; CDR3: CASSYGLAAEQFF
V: TRBV5-1; J: TRBJ2-1; D: TRBD2; CDR3: CASSGGTTSYNEQFF
V: TRBV28; J: TRBJ2-3; D: TRBD2; CDR3: CASTLAGGWADTQYF
V: TRBV7-3; J: TRBJ2-2; D: TRBD2; CDR3: CASSFPPRGSGRTGTGELFF
V: TRBV30; J: TRBJ1-2; D: TRBD1; CDR3: CAWSYQGGVRGYTF
V: TRBV5-1; J: TRBJ2-7; D: TRBD1; CDR3: CASSWKSDRDYEQYF
V: TRBV15; J: TRBJ2-3; D: TRBD2; CDR3: CATSTTSGDRTQYF
V: TRBV19; J: TRBJ1-5; D: NA; CDR3: CASSRGNGNQPQHF
V: TRBV20-1; J: TRBJ2-7; D: NA; CDR3: CSARNRDEQYF
V: TRBV7-2; J: TRBJ2-4; D: NA; CDR3: CASSYEYDLGGHF
V: TRBV18; J: TRBJ2-7; D: NA; CDR3: CASSQEGEQYF
V: TRBV6-6; J: TRBJ2-2; D: NA; CDR3: CASTSEGSNTGELFF
V: TRBV5-6; J: TRBJ1-5; D: NA; CDR3: CASSPRGVDQPQHF
V: TRBV15; J: TRBJ2-7; D: NA; CDR3: CATSRGGDARGEQYF
V: TRBV7-2; J: TRBJ2-7; D: TRBD2; CDR3: CASSWGYSGRRDEQYF
V: TRBV9; J: TRBJ2-3; D: NA; CDR3: CASSGPYTQYF
V: TRBV15; J: TRBJ1-4; D: NA; CDR3: CATSREKRAHRFF
V: TRBV27; J: TRBJ2-1; D: TRBD2; CDR3: CASSLLAGGPENEQFF
V: TRBV5-4; J: TRBJ2-7; D: TRBD2; CDR3: CASSNGTSGAYEQYF
V: TRBV28; J: TRBJ1-2; D: TRBD1; CDR3: CASSLGQGYGYTF
V: TRBV27; J: TRBJ1-2; D: NA; CDR3: CASSLWTSGYGYTF
V: TRBV9; J: TRBJ2-1; D: TRBD2; CDR3: CASSVFGRARNEQFF
V: TRBV7-2; J: TRBJ1-5; D: NA; CDR3: CASSLEVNQPQHF
V: TRBV29-1; J: TRBJ2-7; D: NA; CDR3: CSVEVGPGDPYEQYF
V: TRBV18; J: TRBJ1-2; D: NA; CDR3: CASSPGGIDYGYTF
V: TRBV9; J: TRBJ2-3; D: NA; CDR3: CASSVGGSTDTQYF
V: TRBV9; J: TRBJ2-5; D: NA; CDR3: CASSVLGQETQYF
V: TRBV11-3; J: TRBJ2-1; D: TRBD2; CDR3: CASSLGGRSGTYNEQFF
V: TRBV4-3; J: TRBJ2-5; D: TRBD1; CDR3: CASSQVLAGGAKTQYF
V: TRBV6-6; J: TRBJ2-3; D: NA; CDR3: CATFPSTDTQYF
V: TRBV7-2; J: TRBJ1-5; D: NA; CDR3: CASSLVGLLNQPQHF
V: TRBV11-2; J: TRBJ2-7; D: TRBD2; CDR3: CASSPIAGGSSYEQYF
V: TRBV6-5; J: TRBJ1-1; D: NA; CDR3: CASSLNSLNTEAFF
V: TRBV2; J: TRBJ2-1; D: NA; CDR3: CASSEAYNEQFF
V: TRBV4-2; J: TRBJ2-7; D: TRBD1; CDR3: CASSQAGTGASYEQYF
V: TRBV30; J: TRBJ2-2; D: NA; CDR3: CAWSPTAGNTGELFF
V: TRBV27; J: TRBJ2-1; D: TRBD2; CDR3: CASSPLAGHSYNEQFF
V: TRBV6-5; J: TRBJ2-7; D: NA; CDR3: CASSYTPHSGQYF
V: TRBV15; J: TRBJ1-2; D: NA; CDR3: CATSRGETEDYGYTF
V: TRBV29-1; J: TRBJ2-3; D: NA; CDR3: CSVRLGTDTQYF
V: TRBV19; J: TRBJ2-7; D: NA; CDR3: CASIWTISYEQYF
V: TRBV25-1; J: TRBJ2-1; D: NA; CDR3: CASSESGSSYNEQFF
V: TRBV7-9; J: TRBJ2-7; D: NA; CDR3: CASSWWSGAVF
V: TRBV27; J: TRBJ2-1; D: NA; CDR3: CASSLSGLGASEAYNEQFF
V: TRBV7-9; J: TRBJ1-2; D: TRBD1; CDR3: CASSSSPGQGANYGYTF
V: TRBV7-3; J: TRBJ2-3; D: NA; CDR3: CASSLRTTTDTQYF
V: TRBV4-1; J: TRBJ2-2; D: TRBD1; CDR3: CASSHPTGSGGTGELFF
V: TRBV5-6; J: TRBJ2-7; D: NA; CDR3: CASSEVGGEQYF
V: TRBV6-5; J: TRBJ1-1; D: NA; CDR3: CASSWGLHTEAFF
V: TRBV30; J: TRBJ1-3; D: NA; CDR3: CALWRAGSGNTIYF
V: TRBV29-1; J: TRBJ2-1; D: TRBD2; CDR3: CSVARTSGGSDRNEQFF
V: TRBV5-1; J: TRBJ1-1; D: NA; CDR3: CASSLEQGRMFTEAFF
V: TRBV18; J: TRBJ2-3; D: TRBD2; CDR3: CASSPGLAGSGADTQYF
V: TRBV7-9; J: TRBJ2-5; D: TRBD2; CDR3: CASSPARASGQETQYF
V: TRBV28; J: TRBJ1-2; D: NA; CDR3: CASRNTGFYGYTF
V: TRBV30; J: TRBJ2-1; D: TRBD2; CDR3: CARGLAAYNEQFF
V: TRBV30; J: TRBJ1-4; D: TRBD1; CDR3: CAWSVRGGAELGEKLFF
V: TRBV5-1; J: TRBJ2-3; D: NA; CDR3: CASREGYSSTDTQYF